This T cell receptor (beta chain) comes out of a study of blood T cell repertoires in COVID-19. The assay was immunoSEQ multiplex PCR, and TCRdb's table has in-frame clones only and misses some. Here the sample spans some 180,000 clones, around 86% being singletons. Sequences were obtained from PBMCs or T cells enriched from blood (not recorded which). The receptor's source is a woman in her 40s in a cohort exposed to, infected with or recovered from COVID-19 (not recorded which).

As DNA, the CDR3 is TGTGCCAGCAGCTTCGTGGGGCCCTCTGGAAACACCATATATTTT. Its translation is CASSFVGPSGNTIYF. The genes are TRBV7-2 and TRBJ1-3; the D gene is possibly TRBD1 (5 bases). Trimming removed 3 bases at V and 0 bases at J, with 9 bases between. Germline-derived CDR1 and CDR2 are SGHTA and FQGNSA. The CDR3 contains 15 residues.